The 14 T cell receptor beta chains given below trace back to one sample, sequenced in a study of control samples from healthy donors and cancer patients. The protocol was immunoSEQ multiplex PCR, while the TCRdb copy is restricted to in-frame clones and leaves out a portion. Seen here are 130,000 or so clones, around nine tenths observed once, and the top ten hold about 3.2%. Sequencing input: blood. The receptors were gathered from a man in his forties or fifties in good health.

Of note for this clone: The sample carries other DNA sequences with the same CDR3. The V call is TRBV7-9, the J call TRBJ2-2; D is uncertain. Germline CDR1 is SEHNR and CDR2 is FQNEAQ (reference sequence). Trimming stripped 6 bases from V and 2 bases from J, with 7 bases between. This CDR3 has 13 amino acids. The CDR3 here is CASSPENTGELFF. DNA for the CDR3: TGTGCCAGCAGTCCCGAAAACACCGGGGAGCTGTTTTTT.

The chain employs TRBV18 and TRBJ2-7; D possibly corresponds to TRBD2 (5 bases). Per the germline V gene, CDR1 is KGHSH and CDR2 is LQKENI. This CDR3 region has 15 residues. Trimming pared 3 bases from V and 1 base from J, leaving 13 bases between. DNA for the CDR3: TGTGCCAGCTCACCTGTAGACGGGATATCCTACGAGCAGTACTTC. It is translated as CASSPVDGISYEQYF.

This rearrangement joins TRBV5-4 to TRBJ2-5, with D uncertain. The CDR3 runs to 14 residues. V dropped 7 bases and J dropped 2 bases, with 15 bases sitting between them. Germline-derived CDR1 and CDR2 are SGHNT and YYREEE (reference sequence). The CDR3 bases are TGTGCCAGCGCACCCGCGAGGAGACAAGAGACCCAGTACTTC. Protein: CASAPARRQETQYF.

This chain uses TRBV4-1 with TRBJ2-1; TRBD1 aligns across 10 bases. V was clipped by 0 bases and J by 3 bases; unmatched bases: 8. The germline V gene has CDR1 MGHRA and CDR2 YSYEKL. The CDR3 covers 18 residues. The CDR3 coding sequence is TGCGCCAGCAGCCAAGAGGGGGAGGGACAGGGGATCTACAATGAGCAGTTCTTC. Translation: CASSQEGEGQGIYNEQFF.

The CDR3 loop is CASSLTADPTYEQYF. The DNA for the CDR3 is TGCGCCAGCAGCTTGACGGCGGACCCTACCTACGAGCAGTACTTC. This chain connects TRBV5-1 to TRBJ2-7; D ambiguous. The CDR3 spans 15 residues. Looked up from germline, CDR1 is SGHRS and CDR2 is YFSETQ. V was cut by 1 base and J by 2 bases, with 13 bases left in between. Full variable domain (remainder filled in from reference TRBV5-1 and TRBJ2-7): KAGVTQTPRYLIKTRGQQVTLSCSPISGHRSVSWYQQTPGQGLQFLFEYFSETQRNKGNFPGRFSGRQFSNSRSEMNVSTLELGDSALYLCASSLTADPTYEQYFGPGTRLTVT.

This chain connects TRBV5-4 to TRBJ1-2; D gene unclear. The ends were cut back, 4 bases at V and 5 bases at J, with 9 bases in the middle. CDR1 and CDR2 (germline): SGHNT, YYREEE (reference sequence). The CDR3 spans 12 residues. The CDR3: CASSTSLYGYTF. The CDR3 DNA reads as TGTGCCAGCAGCACATCTCTATATGGCTACACCTTC.

This chain connects TRBV10-3 to TRBJ2-6; D is ambiguous. CDR1 and CDR2 (germline): ENHRY, SYGVKD. V lost 3 bases and J 0 bases, leaving 3 bases between the germline ends. CDR3 length: 14 amino acids. The CDR3 sequence: CAISDPSGANVLTF. The CDR3 DNA reads TGTGCCATCAGTGATCCCTCTGGGGCCAACGTCCTGACTTTC.

This sequence joins TRBV29-1 and TRBJ1-1, with D tentatively TRBD1 (5 bases). V lost 8 bases to trimming and J lost 0 bases, with 13 bases between them. CDR3 size: 13 residues. CDR1 and CDR2 (germline): SQVTM, ANQGSEA. CDR3 in amino acids: CSTDSTMNTEAFF. The CDR3 coding sequence is TGCAGCACCGACAGTACCATGAACACTGAAGCTTTCTTT.

This clone was seen just once. The rearrangement links TRBV23-1 to TRBJ2-7; D uncertain. TRBV23-1 is noted as an ORF with a role that remains uncertain. CDR3 length equals 15 residues. V dropped 4 bases and J dropped 0 bases, with 13 bases sitting between them. The CDR3 coding sequence is TGCGCCAGCAGTCGTCCTTGGCGTTTCTCCTACGAGCAGTACTTC. It encodes CASSRPWRFSYEQYF.

V usage is TRBV2 and J usage is TRBJ1-2, with D perhaps TRBD1 (6 bases). V lost 4 bases and J lost 8, with 20 bases in between. Germline loops: CDR1 SNHLY, CDR2 FYNNEI. This CDR3 is built from 15 residues. The CDR3 DNA is TGTGCCAGCAGTGCGATCCAGGGGACCGCGTGGGGCTACACCTTC. Amino acids: CASSAIQGTAWGYTF.

The chain uses TRBV24-1 and TRBJ2-7; the match to TRBD1 covers 7 bases. V gave up 3 bases and J gave up 7 bases; unmatched junction bases: 11. CDR3 length equals 15 residues. The germline V gene encodes CDR1 KGHDR and CDR2 SFDVKD. CDR3 nucleotides: TGTGCCACCAGTGATGGGGGACAGCTTTCGGGGGAGCAGTACTTC. It specifies CATSDGGQLSGEQYF.

This clone was counted a single time. The chain has TRBV7-2 and TRBJ2-6, with D possibly TRBD2 on 6 matching bases. This CDR3 is 18 amino acids long. Germline CDR1 SGHTA, CDR2 FQGNSA. V lost 5 bases, J lost 4 bases, and 21 bases lay in between. CDR3 protein: CASSLHGTSRRGANVLTF. The CDR3 bases are TGTGCCAGCAGCCTCCACGGGACTTCCCGACGAGGGGCCAACGTCCTGACTTTC.

V usage is TRBV19 and J usage is TRBJ2-1, with 7 bases lining up with TRBD1. J was trimmed by 6 bases and V by 6 bases; bases with no gene match: 11. Germline CDR1 and CDR2: LNHDA and SQIVND (reference sequence). CDR3 length equals 15 residues. The CDR3 loop reads CASSMRNRDSNEQFF. The CDR3 bases are TGTGCCAGTAGCATGAGAAACAGGGACAGCAATGAGCAGTTCTTC.

V gene TRBV3-1 (or the pseudogene TRBV3-2) combines with J gene TRBJ1-1; TRBD1 matches at 8 bases. Losses at the gene ends were 3 bases for V and 8 bases for J; bases not matched to a gene: 5. From germline, CDR1 is LGHDT and CDR2 YNNKEL (reference sequence). The CDR3 is made up of 13 amino acids. CDR3 nucleotide sequence: TGTGCCAGCAGCCACGACAGGGGCGGAGAAGCTTTCTTT. Its translation is CASSHDRGGEAFF.